The 2 T cell receptor beta chains reported below all come from one sample, sequenced in a study of patients and donors after allogeneic stem cell transplantation. TCRdb re-called the RT-PCR reads through MiXCR, storing one row per CDR3 protein. Counted here are about a million distinct CDR3 sequences, under 20% occurring once; the ten biggest clones make up roughly 6%. The specimen sequenced was blood, either unsorted or a sorted T cell fraction (not recorded which). These TCRs come from a human donor who was either an allogeneic HSCT recipient or a stem cell or donor lymphocyte infusion donor (not recorded which). It is not recorded whose cells these are; they may come from a transplant donor.

The V and J genes are TRBV29-1 and TRBJ2-5; D possibly matches TRBD1 or TRBD2 (5 bases each). The V gene's germline CDR1 is SQVTM and CDR2 ANQGSEA. Trimming took 8 bases from V and 1 from J, leaving 11 bases between them. CDR3 length equals 12 residues. This CDR3 reads CSHRGRQETQYF. CDR3 nucleotide sequence: TGCAGCCACCGGGGACGCCAAGAGACCCAGTACTTC.

This clonotype was seen more than once but under ten times. The chain recombines TRBV12-3 or TRBV12-4 with TRBJ2-2, with 7 positions matching TRBD1. The CDR3 spans 14 residues. V lost 6 bases to trimming and J lost 4 bases; unmatched junction nucleotides: 5. DNA of the CDR3: TGTGCCAGCAGGAACAGGGGAACCACCGGGGAGCTGTTTTTT. It specifies CASRNRGTTGELFF.